This T cell receptor (beta chain) was identified during a study of OX40 agonist ivuxolimab in advanced cancers. Looking at the study overall: Three dose-escalation patients had partial responses: one with hepatocellular carcinoma and two with cutaneous melanoma.

Only in-frame clones appear in the TCRdb table, and some are missing; sequencing was by immunoSEQ multiplex PCR. Altogether roughly 79,000 clones are present, about 90% being singletons, with the ten largest covering 1.5% to 2%. This clone showed up just once. In germline, CDR1 is SGHRS, CDR2 YFSETQ. CDR3 length equals 18 residues. Trimming left V 2 bases short and J 0 bases short, with 19 bases between. The TCR originated in an adult with an advanced solid tumor such as melanoma, head and neck, liver or kidney cancer. Here the sequenced sample was CD4+ or CD8+ T cells sorted from blood, taken in a trial of the OX40 agonist ivuxolimab. The gene calls are TRBV5-1 and TRBJ2-3; maybe TRBD2 (6 bases). CDR3 bases: TGCGCCAGCAGCTTCCCTGGTGGAAGCCGGGGGAGCACAGATACGCAGTATTTT. Protein sequence: CASSFPGGSRGSTDTQYF.